This T cell receptor (beta chain) was recovered during a study of blood T cell repertoires in COVID-19. Per the study methods: Amplification with reference gene primers provided the estimates of nucleated cell counts. The method was immunoSEQ multiplex PCR; TCRdb's version includes in-frame clones alone and lacks a portion of them. The V and J calls and clone size are taken from that table; D and trimming were inferred from the DNA. The repertoire holds approximately 140,000 clones, with about 80% as singletons. Germline V gives CDR1 MNHEY, CDR2 SMNVEV (reference sequence). Trimming cost V 4 bases and J 4 bases; bases outside gene matches: 6. This CDR3 comprises 15 residues.

V is TRBV27 and J is TRBJ2-3; 9 bases fit TRBD2. The sample taken for sequencing was peripheral blood. The receptor's source is a middle-aged man with active or convalescent COVID-19. CDR3 sequence reads: CASSSQTSGPDTQYF. For the CDR3, the DNA is TGTGCCAGCAGTTCTCAGACTAGCGGACCAGATACGCAGTATTTT.